A selection of T cell receptor beta chains follows, all from one sample in a study of control samples from healthy donors and cancer patients. Assay used: immunoSEQ multiplex PCR; TCRdb lists only in-frame clones, some missing. This table has some 130,000 clones, about 91% appearing once. Sequencing input: blood. These receptors were taken from a man aged 18 to 29 in good health. The CDR3 runs from the conserved cysteine through the conserved F or W. The D gene is left open where the match is weak. Clone size is stated in some rows and not others, as once, few, many or a class when expanded.

V,size,D,J,CDR3,DNA
TRBV18,.,TRBD1,TRBJ1-2,CASSPPPWTGLRTF,TGTGCCAGCTCACCACCCCCCTGGACAGGGCTCCGCACCTTC
TRBV20-1,.,.,TRBJ1-2,CSAKGDYGYTF,TGCAGTGCTAAAGGGGATTATGGCTACACCTTC
TRBV14,.,.,TRBJ1-1,CASSQDFGGAVSMNTEAFF,TGTGCCAGCAGCCAAGATTTCGGGGGCGCGGTATCCATGAACACTGAAGCTTTCTTT
TRBV12-3/TRBV12-4,.,TRBD1,TRBJ1-2,CASTSTGNYGYTF,TGTGCCAGCACCTCGACAGGGAACTATGGCTACACCTTC
TRBV12-3/TRBV12-4,.,.,TRBJ1-1,CASSIQENTEAFF,TGTGCCAGCAGCATACAGGAGAACACTGAAGCTTTCTTT
TRBV20-1,.,.,TRBJ2-1,CSASPLQGPINEQFF,TGCAGTGCTAGTCCGTTGCAGGGACCAATCAATGAGCAGTTCTTC
TRBV14,.,.,TRBJ1-2,CASRSGTSYGYTF,TGTGCCAGCAGGTCCGGGACATCTTATGGCTACACCTTC
TRBV19,.,.,TRBJ2-7,CASSMARDPFSYEQYF,TGTGCCAGTAGTATGGCCAGAGACCCTTTCTCCTACGAGCAGTACTTC
TRBV5-1,few,TRBD2,TRBJ2-5,CASSVPRGGETQYF,TGCGCCAGCAGCGTACCACGGGGGGGAGAGACCCAGTACTTC
TRBV21-1,.,.,TRBJ1-1,CASSKLTEGDLNTEAFF,TGTGCCAGCAGCAAACTTACCGAAGGGGACCTGAACACTGAAGCTTTCTTT
TRBV3-1/TRBV3-2,.,.,TRBJ2-1,CASRPAQGSYNEQFF,TGTGCCAGCAGACCTGCGCAGGGCTCCTACAATGAGCAGTTCTTC
TRBV3-1/TRBV3-2,.,TRBD1,TRBJ1-4,CASSQGQLSNEKLFF,TGTGCCAGCAGCCAGGGACAGTTATCTAATGAAAAACTGTTTTTT